A single sample is the source of the 7 T cell receptor beta chains below, sequenced in a study of T cells after yellow fever vaccination. TCRdb itself ran the 5' RACE reads through MiXCR, one entry per CDR3 protein. The data contain 180,000 or so distinct CDR3 sequences, roughly 9.6% of them singletons. The specimen comprised CD8+ T cells sorted from PBMCs, sampled 15 days after the yellow fever booster vaccination. All receptors derive from a man aged 18 to 30 who received the YFV17D yellow fever vaccine.

The rearrangement uses TRBV6-2 or TRBV6-3 and TRBJ2-1; 10 nucleotides match TRBD2. CDR1 and CDR2 from the germline V gene are MNHEY and SVGEGT. The ends lost 6 bases at V and 0 bases at J; junction bases unmatched: 11. This CDR3 comprises 18 residues. The chain's CDR3 is CASSRWLAGDSSYNEQFF. In DNA form, the CDR3 reads TGTGCCAGCAGCAGGTGGCTAGCGGGGGACAGCTCCTACAATGAGCAGTTCTTC.

V usage is TRBV2 and J usage is TRBJ2-3; 8 nucleotides line up with TRBD1. This CDR3 spans 14 amino acids. Germline CDR1 is SNHLY and CDR2 is FYNNEI. With 11 bases clipped from V and 4 bases from J, the junction kept 11 bases outside the gene matches. The CDR3 coding sequence is TGTGCCGACCTTGGACAGGGATTATCAGATACGCAGTATTTT. Residues: CADLGQGLSDTQYF.

This clonotype has only a few counts. The V and J genes are TRBV4-1 and TRBJ2-3; the D is unclear. Trimming cost V 5 bases and J 2 bases, with 14 bases left between them. This CDR3 has 15 residues. Germline V gene lookup returns CDR1 MGHRA and CDR2 YSYEKL. The CDR3 here is CASSLNPAYTDTQYF. CDR3 bases: TGCGCCAGCAGCTTGAACCCCGCTTACACAGATACGCAGTATTTT.

This chain connects TRBV6-5 to TRBJ1-1; D not resolved. From germline, CDR1 is MNHEY and CDR2 SVGAGI. The V end lost 7 bases, the J end lost 4 bases, and 16 bases lay between the germline ends. This CDR3 contains 14 residues. CDR3: CASIPVSASTEAFF. The CDR3 region has the DNA TGTGCCAGCATCCCTGTGTCCGCTTCCACTGAAGCTTTCTTT.

The gene calls are TRBV12-3 or TRBV12-4 and TRBJ2-3, with TRBD2 identical over 7 bases. The CDR3 length is 16 residues. J gave up 2 bases and V 6 bases, and 11 bases lay outside the gene matches. This CDR3 is CASSRAGGGDTDTQYF. CDR3 DNA sequence: TGTGCCAGCAGCCGCGCCGGTGGGGGGGACACAGATACGCAGTATTTT.

The rearrangement links TRBV20-1 to TRBJ1-2, with 7 bases aligning to TRBD1. J lost 0 bases, V lost 1 base, and 5 bases had no gene match. Germline V gene data show CDR1 as DFQATT and CDR2 as SNEGSKA (reference sequence). The CDR3 is 15 residues long. The CDR3 DNA follows: TGCAGTGCTAGAGCATGGACAGGCCCTAACTATGGCTACACCTTC. Translation gives CSARAWTGPNYGYTF.

The chain has TRBV27 and TRBJ2-1; 10 bases line up with TRBD2. The junction had 5 bases not matched to a gene; V was cut back by 5 bases and J by 4 bases. CDR1 is MNHEY and CDR2 is SMNVEV in the germline V gene (reference sequence). The CDR3 sequence is 15 residues long. CDR3 nucleotide sequence: TGTGCCAGCAGTGTTAGCGGGGGGCTTTACAATGAGCAGTTCTTC. It translates to CASSVSGGLYNEQFF.